The sequence of this T cell receptor (beta chain) was determined in a study of OX40 agonist ivuxolimab in advanced cancers. Study in general: The patients received ivuxolimab by intravenous route every 2 weeks at 0.01 to 10 mg/kg. Patients were roughly 83% male with ages roughly 20 to 80, mean about 60.

Germline V gene sequence: CDR1 MDHEN, CDR2 SYDVKM. The CDR3 is 15 amino acids. V lost 6 bases and J 6 bases, leaving 17 bases between the germline ends. This table comes from immunoSEQ multiplex PCR, and its TCRdb copy is limited to in-frame clones, with some not included. In the table there are roughly 38,000 clones, more than 75% of which are singletons. With baseline, cycle 4 day 1, and cycle 7 day 1 as timepoints, blood was sampled. V and J are TRBV28 and TRBJ2-2; no clear D. The specimen comprised CD4+ or CD8+ T cells sorted from blood, sampled in a trial of the OX40 agonist ivuxolimab. This sequence was found in an adult with an advanced solid tumor such as melanoma, head and neck, liver or kidney cancer. The CDR3 reads CASSLGNLGPGELFF. In DNA, the CDR3 is TGTGCCAGCAGCCTGGGGAATCTGGGCCCCGGGGAGCTGTTTTTT.